This TCR beta chain originates from a study of OX40 agonist ivuxolimab in advanced cancers. Across the study: Participants could have had prior anti-PD-1, anti-PD-L1 or anti-CTLA-4 therapy, and about 37% had some.

The CDR3 covers 15 residues. Looked up from germline, CDR1 is SGDLS and CDR2 is YYNGEE. Trimming pared 1 base from V and 3 bases from J, leaving 11 bases between. To note about this clone: Antigen: not known.

The assay was immunoSEQ multiplex PCR, and TCRdb's table has in-frame clones only and misses some. The sample lists tens of thousands of clones, 79% occurring once. Study conclusions and caveats: Partial responders receiving 0.1-3.0 mg/kg showed among the lowest clonal expansion. The average count of expanded clones was higher among CD8+ T cells than among CD4+. At 0.1 to 3.0 mg/kg and by week 6, clonal expansion occurred in CD4+ and CD8+ blood T cells.

The receptor's source is an adult with an advanced solid tumor such as melanoma, head and neck, liver or kidney cancer. Sequenced here: CD4+ or CD8+ T cells sorted from blood, sampled in a trial of the OX40 agonist ivuxolimab. This chain links TRBV9 with TRBJ2-1; possible D gene TRBD1, 6 bases. The CDR3 DNA sequence: TGTGCCAGCAGCGTATCCGGGACACACTACAATGAGCAGTTCTTC. Amino acid sequence: CASSVSGTHYNEQFF.